The T cell receptor beta chain described here comes from a study of T-cell memory formation after mild COVID-19. Study summary: For the most part, TCR clusters were specific to one donor.

TCRdb called the 5' RACE reads again in MiXCR, with one record for every CDR3 protein. The table lists tens of thousands of distinct CDR3 sequences, roughly an eighth of them singletons. This CDR3 spans 14 amino acids. V lost 1 base, J lost 6 bases, and 9 bases lay in between. Germline V CDR1 and CDR2: LGHNA, YSLEER. The J gene is TRBJ1-4, the V gene TRBV4-3; possibly TRBD1 for D (5 bases). The clonotype was recovered from a man younger than 30 who had mild COVID-19 (a few samples of this study predate the infection). Cell type and time point are not known. The sequenced material came from PBMCs or a T cell subset sorted from them (not recorded which). Here the CDR3 reads CASSQGGTDEKLFF. DNA of the CDR3: TGCGCCAGCAGCCAAGGGGGGACGGATGAAAAACTGTTTTTT.